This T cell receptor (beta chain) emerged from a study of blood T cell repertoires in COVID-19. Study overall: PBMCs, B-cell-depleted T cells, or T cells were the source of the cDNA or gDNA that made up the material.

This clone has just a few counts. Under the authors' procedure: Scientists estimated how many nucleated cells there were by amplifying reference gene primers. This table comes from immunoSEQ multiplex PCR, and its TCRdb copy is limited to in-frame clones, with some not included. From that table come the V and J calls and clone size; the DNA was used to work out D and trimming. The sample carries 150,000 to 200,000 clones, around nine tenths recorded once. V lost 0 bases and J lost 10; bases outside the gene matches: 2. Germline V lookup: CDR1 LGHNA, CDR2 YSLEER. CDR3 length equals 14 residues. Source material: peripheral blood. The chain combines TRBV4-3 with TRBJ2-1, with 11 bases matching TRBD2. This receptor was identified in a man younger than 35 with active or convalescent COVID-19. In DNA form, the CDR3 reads TGCGCCAGCAGCCAAGAACTAGCGGGAGAGGAGCAGTTCTTC. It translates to CASSQELAGEEQFF.